Following are 20 T cell receptor beta chains from one sample sequenced in a study of blood T cell repertoires in COVID-19. Assay used: immunoSEQ multiplex PCR; TCRdb lists only in-frame clones, some missing. The sample comprises nearly 70,000 clones, nearly 90% of which are singletons, and around 3.6% rests with the top ten. Sequenced input: peripheral blood. The receptors were gathered from a woman between 50 and 59 years old with COVID-19, enrolled during active disease.

This rearrangement joins TRBV19 to TRBJ2-2; D gene uncertain. The CDR3 spans 13 residues. Trimming removed 10 bases from V and 7 bases from J, with 16 bases in between. Per the germline V gene, CDR1 is LNHDA and CDR2 is SQIVND (reference sequence). The CDR3: CATQISRGGELFF. The DNA of the CDR3 is TGTGCCACTCAAATCTCACGAGGCGGGGAGCTGTTTTTT.

This clone was detected only once. J is TRBJ2-3 and V is TRBV7-2; 8 bases map to TRBD2. J was trimmed by 0 bases and V by 1 base; bases with no gene match: 3. Germline V gene sequence: CDR1 SGHTA, CDR2 FQGNSA. The CDR3 runs to 16 residues. This CDR3 reads CASSLGTSTSTDTQYF. In nucleotides, the CDR3 is TGTGCCAGCAGCTTAGGGACTAGCACTAGCACAGATACGCAGTATTTT.

This clone was found once. V and J are TRBV3-1 (or the pseudogene TRBV3-2) and TRBJ2-7; D is undetermined. Germline V gene lookup returns CDR1 LGHDT and CDR2 YNNKEL (reference sequence). The V end was cut by 1 base, the J end by 3 bases, with 7 bases between. This CDR3 is built from 13 residues. CDR3 region: CASSQGLHYEQYF. CDR3 in DNA: TGTGCCAGCAGCCAAGGGCTGCACTACGAGCAGTACTTC.

This chain uses TRBV19 with TRBJ2-3; 7 bases match TRBD1. Unmatched junction bases numbered 8, after V lost 5 bases and J lost 6 bases. CDR1 and CDR2 (germline): LNHDA, SQIVND (reference sequence). CDR3 size: 14 residues. The CDR3 loop is CASSEGTEVDTQYF. The CDR3 DNA sequence: TGTGCCAGTAGTGAGGGGACAGAAGTCGATACGCAGTATTTT.

This clone was found once. The chain combines TRBV28 with TRBJ2-2; 7 bases align to TRBD1. Germline V lookup: CDR1 MDHEN, CDR2 SYDVKM. V trimming: 0 bases; J trimming: 2 bases; junction bases outside the gene matches: 6. The length of the CDR3 is 17 residues. CDR3 in DNA: TGTGCCAGCAGTTTATGGTCTACAGGGGTAAACACCGGGGAGCTGTTTTTT. Its protein product is CASSLWSTGVNTGELFF.

The chain is built from TRBV6-5 and TRBJ2-7; 9 bases agree with TRBD2. The germline V gene has CDR1 MNHEY and CDR2 SVGAGI. This CDR3 contains 15 residues. The V and J ends lost 6 bases and 2 bases, in that order; junction bases with no gene match: 8. The DNA for the CDR3 is TGTGCCAGCAGGCCCCAGCGGGAGGTGCCCTACGAGCAGTACTTC. Protein: CASRPQREVPYEQYF.

This clone was seen just once. The gene calls are TRBV6-5 and TRBJ2-2, with 7 bases identical to TRBD1. V lost 5 bases, J lost 6 bases, and 6 bases stayed unmatched. The CDR3 runs to 14 residues. Germline values: CDR1 MNHEY, CDR2 SVGAGI. The CDR3 loop is CASSRDSRSGELFF. The CDR3 DNA reads as TGTGCCAGCAGTCGGGACAGCCGGTCCGGGGAGCTGTTTTTT.

The V gene is TRBV6-5, the J gene TRBJ1-4; unclear D gene. Between the trimmed V and J ends, which lost 3 bases and 0 bases, there was a span of 8 bases. The germline V gene encodes CDR1 MNHEY and CDR2 SVGAGI. CDR3 size: 15 residues. CDR3 bases: TGTGCCAGCAGTTATCCGACTTCAACTAATGAAAAACTGTTTTTT. This sequence encodes CASSYPTSTNEKLFF.

This clone was recorded once. The chain has TRBV12-3 or TRBV12-4 and TRBJ2-7, with D tentatively TRBD2 (5 bases). The V end lost 6 bases, the J end lost 6 bases, and 15 bases lay between the germline ends. The CDR3 loop spans 13 amino acids. The CDR3 region is CASRRGGNREQYF. CDR3 DNA: TGTGCCAGCAGACGAGGAGGCAACCGCGAGCAGTACTTC.

The V call is TRBV7-2, the J call TRBJ2-1; 7 bases fit TRBD1. Germline V gene data show CDR1 as SGHTA and CDR2 as FQGNSA. The CDR3 has 14 amino acids. Trimming at V came to 3 bases and at J to 10 bases, leaving 9 bases not matched to a gene. CDR3 nucleotide sequence: TGTGCCAGCAGCTTGCGGACAGGTGGAACGGAGCAGTTCTTC. This codes for CASSLRTGGTEQFF.

V and J are TRBV15 and TRBJ1-5, with 9 bases aligning to TRBD1. V shed 5 bases, J shed 7 bases, and the junction held 9 bases outside the gene matches. The CDR3 is 15 amino acids. Germline V gene sequence: CDR1 LNHNV, CDR2 YYDKDF (reference sequence). The CDR3 loop reads CATSGYRGLGQPQHF. CDR3 DNA: TGTGCCACCAGCGGCTACAGGGGGCTTGGGCAGCCCCAGCATTTT. Variable domain in full (rest from reference TRBV15 and TRBJ1-5): DAMVIQNPRYQVTQFGKPVTLSCSQTLNHNVMYWYQQKSSQAPKLLFHYYDKDFNNEADTPDNFQSRRPNTSFCFLDIRSPGLGDTAMYLCATSGYRGLGQPQHFGDGTRLSIL.

The rearrangement links TRBV6-4 to TRBJ2-7; the match to TRBD2 covers 7 bases. This CDR3 is 15 amino acids long. V shed 7 bases, J shed 2 bases, and the junction held 11 bases outside the gene matches. CDR1 is MRHNA and CDR2 is SNTAGT in the germline V gene. The CDR3 DNA reads as TGTGCCAGCATCAACGGGAGCGGGATACCCTACGAGCAGTACTTC. Its translation: CASINGSGIPYEQYF.

This chain connects TRBV6-5 to TRBJ2-1; TRBD2 matches at 7 bases. The CDR3 consists of 15 residues. Trimming removed 8 bases from V and 5 bases from J; junction bases left unmatched: 12. The germline V gene has CDR1 MNHEY and CDR2 SVGAGI. CDR3 coding DNA: TGTGCCAGCCGGAGGGAGGGCGGACGGAACAATGAGCAGTTCTTC. This translates into CASRREGGRNNEQFF.

The chain combines TRBV10-1 with TRBJ2-7; no clear D gene. From germline, CDR1 is WNHNN and CDR2 SYGVQD (reference sequence). Trimming took off 0 bases at V and 5 bases at J, with 8 bases between the two ends. The CDR3 spans 13 residues. CDR3 amino acids: CASSESNNNEQYF. CDR3 DNA: TGCGCCAGCAGTGAGTCGAACAACAACGAGCAGTACTTC.

The chain is built from TRBV30 and TRBJ2-1, with 7 positions matching TRBD2. The CDR3 has 12 amino acids. Losses at the gene ends were 5 bases for V and 5 bases for J; bases not matched to a gene: 3. The V gene's germline CDR1 is GTSNPN and CDR2 SVGIG (reference sequence). Written as DNA, the CDR3 is TGTGCCTGGGCGCGGGGGAACAATGAGCAGTTCTTC. As protein: CAWARGNNEQFF. Combining the CDR3 with reference TRBV30 and TRBJ2-1 gives the whole variable domain SQTIHQWPATLVQPVGSPLSLECTVEGTSNPNLYWYRQAAGRGLQLLFYSVGIGQISSEVPQNLSASRPQDRQFILSSKKLLLSDSGFYLCAWARGNNEQFFGPGTRLTVL.

The V call is TRBV5-5, the J call TRBJ2-1; D is possibly TRBD2 (6 bases). Germline V CDR1 and CDR2: SGHKS, YYEKEE (reference sequence). The CDR3 sequence is 17 residues long. The ends were cut back, 0 bases at V and 5 bases at J, with 18 bases in the middle. Written as DNA, the CDR3 is TGTGCCAGCAGCTTGGGGCCTAGGGTGGGAGGCAACAATGAGCAGTTCTTC. Amino acids: CASSLGPRVGGNNEQFF. Complete variable domain (other parts from reference TRBV5-5 and TRBJ2-1): DAGVTQSPTHLIKTRGQQVTLRCSPISGHKSVSWYQQVLGQGPQFIFQYYEKEERGRGNFPDRFSARQFPNYSSELNVNALLLGDSALYLCASSLGPRVGGNNEQFFGPGTRLTVL.

The chain recombines TRBV6-6 with TRBJ1-6, with D possibly being TRBD1 (5 bases). Germline loops: CDR1 MNHNY, CDR2 SVGAGI (reference sequence). V dropped 4 bases and J dropped 0 bases, with 10 bases sitting between them. This CDR3 region has 16 residues. The CDR3 sequence is CASSLTASSYNSPLHF. DNA for the CDR3: TGTGCCAGCAGTTTGACAGCAAGCTCCTATAATTCACCCCTCCACTTT.

This chain joins TRBV15 and TRBJ2-1, with D tentatively TRBD2 (6 bases). The CDR3 has 13 residues. The V end lost 0 bases, the J end lost 10 bases, and 10 bases lay between the germline ends. Per the germline V gene, CDR1 is LNHNV and CDR2 is YYDKDF (reference sequence). The CDR3 DNA is TGTGCCACCAGCAGAGAGGTTAGCGGCGAGCAGTTCTTC. Translated: CATSREVSGEQFF. The complete variable domain, with remaining parts taken from reference TRBV15 and TRBJ2-1, reads DAMVIQNPRYQVTQFGKPVTLSCSQTLNHNVMYWYQQKSSQAPKLLFHYYDKDFNNEADTPDNFQSRRPNTSFCFLDIRSPGLGDTAMYLCATSREVSGEQFFGPGTRLTVL.

This chain links TRBV24-1 with TRBJ2-7, with TRBD1 matching 9 bases. CDR1 and CDR2 from the germline V gene are KGHDR and SFDVKD. CDR3 length: 16 residues. With V trimmed by 2 bases and J by 6 bases, 10 bases remained unmatched. The DNA for the CDR3 is TGTGCCACCAGTGATTCCTCTGGGACAGGGTGGTCCGAGCAGTACTTC. Translation gives CATSDSSGTGWSEQYF.

The CDR3: CASSSDRLTYEQYF. CDR3 nucleotides: TGTGCCAGCAGCTCAGACAGGTTAACCTACGAGCAGTACTTC. J is TRBJ2-7 and V is TRBV5-4; D perhaps matches TRBD1 (6 bases). Germline lookup yields CDR1 SGHNT and CDR2 YYREEE (reference sequence). The ends were cut back, 3 bases at V and 2 bases at J, with 12 bases in the middle. CDR3 length: 14 amino acids.